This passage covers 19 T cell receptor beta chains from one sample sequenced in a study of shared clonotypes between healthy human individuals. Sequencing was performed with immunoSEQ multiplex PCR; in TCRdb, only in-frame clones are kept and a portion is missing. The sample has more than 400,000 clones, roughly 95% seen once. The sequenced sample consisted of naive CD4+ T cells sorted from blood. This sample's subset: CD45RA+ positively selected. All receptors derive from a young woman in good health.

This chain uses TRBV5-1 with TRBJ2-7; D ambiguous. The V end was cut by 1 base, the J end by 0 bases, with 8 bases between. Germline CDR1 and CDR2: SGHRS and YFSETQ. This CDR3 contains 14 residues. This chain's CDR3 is CASSLSTDSYEQYF. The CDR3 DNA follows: TGCGCCAGCAGCTTGTCGACGGACTCCTACGAGCAGTACTTC.

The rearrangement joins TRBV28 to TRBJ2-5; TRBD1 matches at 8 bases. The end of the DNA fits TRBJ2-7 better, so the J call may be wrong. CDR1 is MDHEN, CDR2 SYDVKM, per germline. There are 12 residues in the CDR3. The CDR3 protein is CASADRVYEQYF. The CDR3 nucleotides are TGTGCCAGCGCGGACAGGGTCTACGAGCAGTACTTC.

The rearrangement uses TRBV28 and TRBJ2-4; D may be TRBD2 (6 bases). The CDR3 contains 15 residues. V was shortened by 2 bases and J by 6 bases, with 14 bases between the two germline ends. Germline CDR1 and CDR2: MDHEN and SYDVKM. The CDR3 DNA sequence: TGTGCCAGCAGTTTAATTCCGGGAGCCGGAAACATTCAGTACTTC. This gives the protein CASSLIPGAGNIQYF.

CDR3 sequence reads: CASSVDDSSYNSPLHF. CDR3 DNA sequence: TGTGCCAGCAGCGTAGACGACAGCTCCTATAATTCACCCCTCCACTTT. The chain carries TRBV9 and TRBJ1-6, with D possibly TRBD1 on 5 matching bases. The V end lost 0 bases, the J end lost 0 bases, and 7 bases lay between the germline ends. Per the germline V gene, CDR1 is SGDLS and CDR2 is YYNGEE. CDR3 length: 16 residues. The full variable domain, its missing parts supplied by reference TRBV9 and TRBJ1-6, is DSGVTQTPKHLITATGQRVTLRCSPRSGDLSVYWYQQSLDQGLQFLIQYYNGEERAKGNILERFSAQQFPDLHSELNLSSLELGDSALYFCASSVDDSSYNSPLHFGNGTRLTVT.

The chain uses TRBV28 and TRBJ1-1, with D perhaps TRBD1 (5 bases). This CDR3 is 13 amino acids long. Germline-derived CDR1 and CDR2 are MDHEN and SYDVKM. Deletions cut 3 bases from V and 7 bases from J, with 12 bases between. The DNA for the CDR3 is TGTGCCAGCAGTTTTTTGACAGCCATTGAAGCTTTCTTT. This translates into CASSFLTAIEAFF. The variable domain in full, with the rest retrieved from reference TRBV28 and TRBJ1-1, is DVKVTQSSRYLVKRTGEKVFLECVQDMDHENMFWYRQDPGLGLRLIYFSYDVKMKEKGDIPEGYSVSREKKERFSLILESASTNQTSMYLCASSFLTAIEAFFGQGTRLTVV.

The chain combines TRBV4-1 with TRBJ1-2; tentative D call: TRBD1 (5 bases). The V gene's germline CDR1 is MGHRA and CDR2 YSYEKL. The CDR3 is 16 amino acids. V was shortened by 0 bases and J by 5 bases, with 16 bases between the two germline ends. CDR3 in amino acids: CASSQEGTPGWYGYTF. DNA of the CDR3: TGCGCCAGCAGCCAAGAGGGGACTCCGGGATGGTATGGCTACACCTTC.

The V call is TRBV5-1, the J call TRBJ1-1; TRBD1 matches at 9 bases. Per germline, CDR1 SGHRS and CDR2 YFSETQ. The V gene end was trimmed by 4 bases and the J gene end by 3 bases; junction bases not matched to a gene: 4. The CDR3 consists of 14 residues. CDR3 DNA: TGCGCCAGCAGCGAGGGACAGGGCTACACTGAAGCTTTCTTT. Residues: CASSEGQGYTEAFF.

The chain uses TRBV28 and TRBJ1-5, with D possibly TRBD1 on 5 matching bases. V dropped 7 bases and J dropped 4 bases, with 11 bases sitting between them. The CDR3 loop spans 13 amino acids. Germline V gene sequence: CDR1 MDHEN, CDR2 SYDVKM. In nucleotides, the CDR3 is TGTGCCAGCATCCAGGGATGGAATCAGCCCCAGCATTTT. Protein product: CASIQGWNQPQHF. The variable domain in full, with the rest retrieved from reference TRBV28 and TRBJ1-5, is DVKVTQSSRYLVKRTGEKVFLECVQDMDHENMFWYRQDPGLGLRLIYFSYDVKMKEKGDIPEGYSVSREKKERFSLILESASTNQTSMYLCASIQGWNQPQHFGDGTRLSIL.

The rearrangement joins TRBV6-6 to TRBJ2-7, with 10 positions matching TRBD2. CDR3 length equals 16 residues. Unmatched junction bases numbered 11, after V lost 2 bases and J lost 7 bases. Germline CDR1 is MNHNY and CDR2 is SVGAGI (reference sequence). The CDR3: CASSYSPAGGPGEQYF. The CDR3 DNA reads TGTGCCAGCAGTTACAGTCCAGCGGGAGGGCCTGGGGAGCAGTACTTC.

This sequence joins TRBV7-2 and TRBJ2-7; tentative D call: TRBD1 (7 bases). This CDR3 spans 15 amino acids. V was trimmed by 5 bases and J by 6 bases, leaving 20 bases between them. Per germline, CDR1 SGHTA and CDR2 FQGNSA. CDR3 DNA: TGTGCCAGCAGCACCCAAGGAGGGGGCACGGGCGAGCAGTACTTC. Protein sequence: CASSTQGGGTGEQYF.

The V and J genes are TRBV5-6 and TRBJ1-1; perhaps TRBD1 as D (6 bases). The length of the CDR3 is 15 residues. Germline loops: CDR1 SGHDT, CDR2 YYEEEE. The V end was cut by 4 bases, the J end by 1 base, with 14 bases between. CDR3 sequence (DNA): TGTGCCAGCAGCCCCGCGGGACACCCGAACACTGAAGCTTTCTTT. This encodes CASSPAGHPNTEAFF.

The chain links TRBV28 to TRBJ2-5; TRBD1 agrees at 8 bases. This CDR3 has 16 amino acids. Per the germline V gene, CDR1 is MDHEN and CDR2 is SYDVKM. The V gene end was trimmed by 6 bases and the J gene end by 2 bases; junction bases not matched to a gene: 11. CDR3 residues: CASRDPGTGGQETQYF. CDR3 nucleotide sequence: TGTGCCAGCAGGGACCCCGGGACAGGTGGACAAGAGACCCAGTACTTC. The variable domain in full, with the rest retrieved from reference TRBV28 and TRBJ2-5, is DVKVTQSSRYLVKRTGEKVFLECVQDMDHENMFWYRQDPGLGLRLIYFSYDVKMKEKGDIPEGYSVSREKKERFSLILESASTNQTSMYLCASRDPGTGGQETQYFGPGTRLLVL.

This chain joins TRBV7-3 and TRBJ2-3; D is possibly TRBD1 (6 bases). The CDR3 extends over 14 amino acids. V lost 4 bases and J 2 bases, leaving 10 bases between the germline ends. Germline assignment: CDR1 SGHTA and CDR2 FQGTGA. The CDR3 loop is CASSSGQNTDTQYF. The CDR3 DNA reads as TGTGCCAGCAGCTCTGGACAGAACACAGATACGCAGTATTTT. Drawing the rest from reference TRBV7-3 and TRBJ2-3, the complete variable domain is GAGVSQTPSNKVTEKGKYVELRCDPISGHTALYWYRQSLGQGPEFLIYFQGTGAADDSGLPNDRFFAVRPEGSVSTLKIQRTERGDSAVYLCASSSGQNTDTQYFGPGTRLTVL.

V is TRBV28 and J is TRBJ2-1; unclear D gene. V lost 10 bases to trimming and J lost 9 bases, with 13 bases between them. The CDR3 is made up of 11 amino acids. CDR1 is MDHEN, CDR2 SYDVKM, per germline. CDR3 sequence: CATIVFGEQFF. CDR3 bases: TGTGCCACCATCGTTTTCGGTGAGCAGTTCTTC. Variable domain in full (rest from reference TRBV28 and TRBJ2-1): DVKVTQSSRYLVKRTGEKVFLECVQDMDHENMFWYRQDPGLGLRLIYFSYDVKMKEKGDIPEGYSVSREKKERFSLILESASTNQTSMYLCATIVFGEQFFGPGTRLTVL.

The CDR3 is CASSVETGVWNEQYF. In DNA, the CDR3 is TGTGCCAGCAGCGTAGAGACAGGGGTGTGGAACGAGCAGTACTTC. This rearrangement joins TRBV9 to TRBJ2-7; 8 bases are shared with TRBD1. Germline loops: CDR1 SGDLS, CDR2 YYNGEE. V lost 0 bases, J lost 5 bases, and 7 bases stayed unmatched. The CDR3 runs to 15 residues.

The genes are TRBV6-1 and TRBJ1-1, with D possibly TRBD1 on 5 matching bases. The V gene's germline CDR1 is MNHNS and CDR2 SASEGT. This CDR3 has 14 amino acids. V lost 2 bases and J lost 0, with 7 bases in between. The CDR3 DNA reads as TGTGCCAGCAGTGAACGACAGATGAACACTGAAGCTTTCTTT. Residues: CASSERQMNTEAFF.

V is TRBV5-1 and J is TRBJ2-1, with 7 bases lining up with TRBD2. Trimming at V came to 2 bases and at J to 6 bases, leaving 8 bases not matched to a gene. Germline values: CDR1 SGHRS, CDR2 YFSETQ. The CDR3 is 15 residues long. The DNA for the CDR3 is TGCGCCAGCAGCTTCGCAGCGGGATTGCCCAATGAGCAGTTCTTC. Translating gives CASSFAAGLPNEQFF. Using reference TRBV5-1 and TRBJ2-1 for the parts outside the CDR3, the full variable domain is KAGVTQTPRYLIKTRGQQVTLSCSPISGHRSVSWYQQTPGQGLQFLFEYFSETQRNKGNFPGRFSGRQFSNSRSEMNVSTLELGDSALYLCASSFAAGLPNEQFFGPGTRLTVL.

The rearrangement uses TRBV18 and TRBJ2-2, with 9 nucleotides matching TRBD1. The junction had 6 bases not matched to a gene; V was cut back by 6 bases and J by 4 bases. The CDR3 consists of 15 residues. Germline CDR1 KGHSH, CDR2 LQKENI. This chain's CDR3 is CASSRPTGGTGELFF. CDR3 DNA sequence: TGTGCCAGCTCTCGACCGACAGGGGGCACCGGGGAGCTGTTTTTT.

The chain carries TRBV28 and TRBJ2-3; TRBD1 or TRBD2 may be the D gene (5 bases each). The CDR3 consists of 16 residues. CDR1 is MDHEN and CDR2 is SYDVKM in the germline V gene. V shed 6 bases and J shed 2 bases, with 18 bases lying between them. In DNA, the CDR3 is TGTGCCAGCAGCCGAGCACAGTTGGGGGTCACAGATACGCAGTATTTT. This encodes CASSRAQLGVTDTQYF.